This TCR beta chain was recorded in a study of T cell repertoires in cytomegalovirus infection. TCRdb analysed the reads with MiXCR anew, one entry per CDR3 protein. The sample holds hundreds of thousands of distinct CDR3 sequences, 42% seen once. A note on this clonotype: What it binds is not known.

Germline V CDR1 and CDR2: SGHVS, FNYEAQ. Trimming took off 2 bases at V and 1 base at J, with 17 bases between the two ends. The CDR3 has 17 residues. This rearrangement joins TRBV7-6 to TRBJ2-5, with no clear D. This sequence originates from a human donor in good health (CMV status not recorded). Some clones in this sample may be carry-over from other donors' samples. The specimen comprised cultured PBMCs, sampled from culture after CMV antigen stimulation. The CDR3 sequence: CASSLYGGGNPQETQYF. CDR3 sequence (DNA): TGTGCCAGCAGCTTATACGGCGGCGGTAATCCCCAAGAGACCCAGTACTTC.